Following are 16 T cell receptor beta chains from one sample sequenced in a study of blood T cell repertoires in COVID-19. The protocol was immunoSEQ multiplex PCR, while the TCRdb copy is restricted to in-frame clones and leaves out a portion. The sample records 35,000 to 55,000 clones, 80% to 90% being singletons. Sequencing input: peripheral blood. The receptors were sampled from a human donor in a cohort sampled during active COVID-19.

The chain has TRBV20-1 and TRBJ2-5; 7 bases line up with TRBD1. Trimming cost V 3 bases and J 4 bases; bases outside gene matches: 8. Germline CDR1 reads DFQATT; CDR2 reads SNEGSKA (reference sequence). The CDR3 loop spans 14 amino acids. The CDR3 region is CSASETGVRETQYF. CDR3 coding DNA: TGCAGTGCTAGTGAAACAGGGGTCAGAGAGACCCAGTACTTC.

A remark on this clone: The same CDR3 is also encoded by other DNA sequences in this sample. V gene TRBV9 combines with J gene TRBJ2-5, with a tentative D call TRBD2 (5 bases). Germline values: CDR1 SGDLS, CDR2 YYNGEE. This CDR3 has 13 residues. Trimming shortened V by 1 base and J by 3 bases, and 7 bases separated the two germline ends. In nucleotides, the CDR3 is TGTGCCAGCAGCGTATACGGGGAAGAGACCCAGTACTTC. This gives the protein CASSVYGEETQYF.

The rearrangement uses TRBV11-1 and TRBJ2-5; 9 bases are shared with TRBD1. V lost 4 bases to trimming and J lost 9 bases; unmatched junction nucleotides: 12. Germline V gene lookup returns CDR1 SGHAT and CDR2 FQDESV (reference sequence). This CDR3 region has 15 residues. This chain's CDR3 is CASSWDRDPLMAQYF. CDR3 sequence (DNA): TGTGCCAGCAGCTGGGACAGGGACCCCCTTATGGCCCAGTACTTC.

This clone was detected a few times. The CDR3 sequence: CASSYSTAPGKGQYF. In DNA form, the CDR3 reads TGTGCCAGCAGTTACTCGACTGCCCCGGGGAAGGGGCAGTACTTC. This rearrangement joins TRBV6-6 to TRBJ2-7, with D possibly matching TRBD2 (5 bases). Germline V lookup: CDR1 MNHNY, CDR2 SVGAGI (reference sequence). The CDR3 extends over 15 amino acids. With 0 bases removed from V and 9 bases from J, the gap between germline ends came to 18 bases.

This chain joins TRBV11-2 and TRBJ2-7; D gene unclear. CDR1 SGHAT and CDR2 FQNNGV come from the germline V gene. CDR3 length: 11 amino acids. Between the trimmed V and J ends, which lost 3 bases and 3 bases, there was a span of 3 bases. CDR3 residues: CASSFNYEQYF. The CDR3 region has the DNA TGTGCCAGCAGCTTCAACTACGAGCAGTACTTC.

The chain carries TRBV10-3 and TRBJ2-7; tentatively, D is TRBD1 (6 bases). Trimming removed 5 bases from V and 1 base from J, with 9 bases in between. This CDR3 has 13 amino acids. The germline V gene has CDR1 ENHRY and CDR2 SYGVKD. The DNA for the CDR3 is TGTGCCATCAGTCCGGACAGTTCCTACGAGCAGTACTTC. Amino acid sequence: CAISPDSSYEQYF.

CDR3 in amino acids: CASSSAGGISYNEQFF. CDR3 in DNA: TGCGCCAGCAGCTCAGCAGGGGGTATCTCCTACAATGAGCAGTTCTTC. The chain recombines TRBV5-1 with TRBJ2-1, with 7 bases matching TRBD1. V gave up 3 bases and J gave up 0 bases; unmatched junction bases: 6. Germline lookup yields CDR1 SGHRS and CDR2 YFSETQ. The CDR3 sequence is 16 residues long.

The gene calls are TRBV10-2 and TRBJ2-5; D remains ambiguous. Germline V gene data show CDR1 as WSHSY and CDR2 as SAAADI. The CDR3 length is 17 residues. V was shortened by 0 bases and J by 2 bases, with 16 bases between the two germline ends. The CDR3 here is CASSESAHIVSQETQYF. CDR3 nucleotides: TGCGCCAGCAGTGAGTCCGCTCACATTGTATCACAAGAGACCCAGTACTTC.

This chain uses TRBV28 with TRBJ2-7; 13 nucleotides line up with TRBD2. V was pared by 9 bases and J by 7 bases, with 12 bases of the junction left unmatched. This CDR3 has 15 amino acids. Germline V gene data show CDR1 as MDHEN and CDR2 as SYDVKM. CDR3 sequence: CASRLAGGGLREQYF. The CDR3, as DNA: TGTGCCAGTAGACTAGCGGGAGGTGGCCTACGGGAGCAGTACTTC. The full variable domain, completed using reference TRBV28 and TRBJ2-7, is DVKVTQSSRYLVKRTGEKVFLECVQDMDHENMFWYRQDPGLGLRLIYFSYDVKMKEKGDIPEGYSVSREKKERFSLILESASTNQTSMYLCASRLAGGGLREQYFGPGTRLTVT.

The CDR3 bases are TGTGCCAGCAGAGGGGACAGGGCGGACTATGGCTACACCTTC. Protein sequence: CASRGDRADYGYTF. The rearrangement links TRBV3-1 (or the pseudogene TRBV3-2) to TRBJ1-2; 9 bases align to TRBD1. Trimming at V came to 6 bases and at J to 3 bases, leaving 5 bases not matched to a gene. Germline-derived CDR1 and CDR2 are LGHDT and YNNKEL (reference sequence). This CDR3 is 14 amino acids long.

The gene calls are TRBV9 and TRBJ2-1, with 10 bases lining up with TRBD2. This CDR3 comprises 16 residues. V dropped 0 bases and J dropped 10; count of bases not matched to a gene: 10. Germline-derived CDR1 and CDR2 are SGDLS and YYNGEE. The CDR3 spells CASSVGASGSKEEQFF. CDR3 DNA: TGTGCCAGCAGCGTAGGGGCTAGCGGGAGTAAGGAAGAGCAGTTCTTC.

This chain connects TRBV27 to TRBJ2-7; 8 positions match TRBD2. Unmatched junction bases numbered 4, after V lost 2 bases and J lost 4 bases. Germline CDR1 MNHEY, CDR2 SMNVEV (reference sequence). CDR3 length equals 14 residues. CDR3 DNA sequence: TGTGCCAGCAGTTTAGCGGGAGGCCCTTACGAGCAGTACTTC. Encoded protein: CASSLAGGPYEQYF.

In this sample, this clone turned up once. CDR3 residues: CASSLNRGGNYEQYF. The CDR3 coding sequence is TGTGCCAGCAGTCTAAACAGGGGGGGGAATTACGAGCAGTACTTC. J is TRBJ2-7 and V is TRBV27, with D possibly being TRBD1 (8 bases). CDR1 is MNHEY, CDR2 SMNVEV, per germline (reference sequence). V was shortened by 5 bases and J by 4 bases, with 18 bases between the two germline ends. CDR3 size: 15 residues.

The chain is built from TRBV7-7 and TRBJ2-1; 13 nucleotides line up with TRBD2. V lost 5 bases, J lost 4 bases, and 2 bases stayed unmatched. The CDR3 is 15 amino acids. Germline V gene sequence: CDR1 SSHAT, CDR2 FNYEAQ (reference sequence). CDR3 residues: CASSPGLAGYNEQFF. Here the CDR3 DNA reads TGTGCCAGCAGCCCGGGACTAGCGGGGTACAATGAGCAGTTCTTC.

The rearrangement joins TRBV2 to TRBJ2-6; D may be TRBD2 (5 bases). This CDR3 spans 14 amino acids. V dropped 4 bases and J dropped 1 base, with 5 bases sitting between them. Germline CDR1 reads SNHLY; CDR2 reads FYNNEI. For the CDR3, the DNA is TGTGCCAGCAGTGCGGGATCTGGGGCCAACGTCCTGACTTTC. Amino acid sequence: CASSAGSGANVLTF.

This chain uses TRBV2 with TRBJ1-6, with D maybe TRBD1 (6 bases). The germline CDR1 and CDR2 sequences are SNHLY and FYNNEI. Trimming removed 6 bases from V and 0 bases from J, with 12 bases in between. This CDR3 contains 16 residues. CDR3: CASRYRESSYNSPLHF. For the CDR3, the DNA is TGTGCCAGCAGGTACAGGGAGAGCTCCTATAATTCACCCCTCCACTTT.